This T cell receptor (beta chain) emerged from a study of T cell responses to AZD1222 COVID-19 vaccine. This CDR3 spans 13 amino acids. V lost 2 bases and J 8 bases, leaving 7 bases between the germline ends. On this clone: What it binds is not known.

General study results and limits: Increased Spike-specific TCR breadth and depth were observed after two AZD1222 doses.

Profiling relied on immunoSEQ multiplex PCR, and the TCRdb table lists in-frame clones only, not all of them. The top ten clones hold approximately 6.9% of a sample with around 150,000 clones, over 80% of them seen once. The sequence came from an adult who received the AZD1222 COVID-19 vaccine. This specimen was peripheral blood, taken 28 days after the second AZD1222 dose. This chain joins TRBV12-3 or TRBV12-4 and TRBJ1-6; D may be TRBD1 (6 bases). CDR3 sequence reads: CASSLRGDSPLHF. The CDR3 DNA follows: TGTGCCAGCAGTTTAAGGGGGGATTCACCCCTCCACTTT.